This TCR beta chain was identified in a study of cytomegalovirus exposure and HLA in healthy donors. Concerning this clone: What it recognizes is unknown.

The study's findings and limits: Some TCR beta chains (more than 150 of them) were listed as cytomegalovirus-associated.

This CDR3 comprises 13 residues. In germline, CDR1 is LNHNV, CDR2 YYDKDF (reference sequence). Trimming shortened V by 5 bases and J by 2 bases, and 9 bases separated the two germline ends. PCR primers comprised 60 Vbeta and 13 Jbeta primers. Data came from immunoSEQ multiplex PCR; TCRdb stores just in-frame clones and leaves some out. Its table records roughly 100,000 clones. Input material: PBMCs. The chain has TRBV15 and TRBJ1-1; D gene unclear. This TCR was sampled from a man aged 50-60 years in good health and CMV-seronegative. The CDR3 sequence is CATSGRSNTEAFF. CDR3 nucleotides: TGTGCCACCAGCGGTCGGAGCAACACTGAAGCTTTCTTT. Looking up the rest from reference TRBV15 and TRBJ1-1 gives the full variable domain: DAMVIQNPRYQVTQFGKPVTLSCSQTLNHNVMYWYQQKSSQAPKLLFHYYDKDFNNEADTPDNFQSRRPNTSFCFLDIRSPGLGDTAMYLCATSGRSNTEAFFGQGTRLTVV.